One and the same sample provided the 10 T cell receptor beta chains below, sequenced in a study of Tregs in tolerant kidney transplant recipients. The method was immunoSEQ multiplex PCR; TCRdb's version includes in-frame clones alone and lacks a portion of them. The table lists about 14,000 clones. Recipients received nonmyeloablative bone marrow transplants from related graft donors, with transient mixed chimerism. The sequenced sample was CD8+ T cells from blood (PBMCs), obtained 6 months after the transplant. These receptors were obtained from a human patient who received a combined kidney and bone marrow transplant. Part of the T cells may come from the graft donor.

About this clone itself: The CDR3 end lies 3 residues beyond the end of the read and is filled in from the germline J gene. The genes are TRBV13 and TRBJ2-3; 8 bases align to TRBD1. This CDR3 has 14 amino acids. The V segment lost 2 bases and the J segment 4 bases; nucleotides outside the gene matches: 2. In germline, CDR1 is PRHDT, CDR2 FYEKMQ (reference sequence). The CDR3 sequence is CASSLNRGADTQYF. Incomplete CDR3 DNA: TGTGCCAGCAGCTTAAACAGGGGGGCAGATACG.

Turning to this clone: The read terminates 3 residues ahead of where the CDR3 ends, so the germline J gene completes it. V usage is TRBV10-2 and J usage is TRBJ2-3; 9 bases are shared with TRBD1. The CDR3 extends over 16 amino acids. CDR1 is WSHSY, CDR2 SAAADI, per germline. The V segment lost 4 bases and the J segment 0 bases; nucleotides outside the gene matches: 5. CDR3 loop: CASSGQGQGSTDTQYF. Partial CDR3 DNA: TGCGCCAGCAGTGGCCAAGGACAGGGGAGCACAGATACG.

A remark on this clone: Sequencing ends 3 residues short of the CDR3 end; the germline J gene provides the rest. The rearrangement links TRBV7-9 to TRBJ2-1; D may be TRBD2 (5 bases). The CDR3 extends over 15 amino acids. Trimming shortened V by 3 bases and J by 8 bases, and 17 bases separated the two germline ends. In germline, CDR1 is SEHNR, CDR2 FQNEAQ (reference sequence). The CDR3: CASSLGMLEVDEQFF. Incomplete CDR3 DNA: TGTGCCAGCAGCTTGGGCATGCTGGAGGTAGATGAG.

Concerning this clone: Coverage ceases 3 residues before the CDR3 finishes, and the germline J gene fills in the end. This rearrangement joins TRBV11-3 to TRBJ2-1; 11 bases match TRBD2. The CDR3 totals 15 residues. Per germline, CDR1 SGHNT and CDR2 YENEEA. J was trimmed by 6 bases and V by 2 bases; bases with no gene match: 3. The CDR3 reads CASSLIAGGINEQFF. The sequenced CDR3 bases are TGTGCCAGCAGCTTAATAGCGGGGGGGATCAATGAG.

As for this clone: The sequence runs out 3 residues before the end of the CDR3; the remainder is reconstructed from the germline J gene. The gene calls are TRBV30 and TRBJ1-2; D gene uncertain. Looked up from germline, CDR1 is GTSNPN and CDR2 is SVGIG (reference sequence). The CDR3 consists of 11 residues. The CDR3 sequence is CASKETWGYTF. CDR3 bases read: TGTGCCTCTAAAGAGACTTGGGGC.

Comments on this clone: The CDR3 extends 3 residues past the end of the read, so its final part is completed from the germline J gene. V gene TRBV9 combines with J gene TRBJ2-3; TRBD1 is a possible D gene (7 bases). Trimming removed 4 bases from V and 6 bases from J, with 18 bases in between. This CDR3 is 15 amino acids long. Per the germline V gene, CDR1 is SGDLS and CDR2 is YYNGEE. CDR3 DNA (partial): TGTGCCAGCAGCCCGGAGGGGGCGGCGAGGGATACG. Protein sequence: CASSPEGAARDT. The whole CDR3 sequence reads CASSPEGAARDTQYF. The whole variable domain, remainder taken from reference TRBV9 and TRBJ2-3, is DSGVTQTPKHLITATGQRVTLRCSPRSGDLSVYWYQQSLDQGLQFLIQYYNGEERAKGNILERFSAQQFPDLHSELNLSSLELGDSALYFCASSPEGAARDTQYFGPGTRLTVL.

To note about this clone: The read ends 3 residues early relative to the CDR3; the germline J gene fills the gap. The gene calls are TRBV7-6 and TRBJ2-3; D may be TRBD2 (7 bases). This CDR3 comprises 17 residues. Looked up from germline, CDR1 is SGHVS and CDR2 is FNYEAQ. The DNA read from the CDR3 is TGTGCCAGCAGCTCCAAGAAGGGGGGGCGCGCCCCCGAGACG. Residues: CASSSKKGGRAPET. The CDR3 in full is CASSSKKGGRAPETQYF.

Comments on this clone: The CDR3 is cut off 3 residues early in the read; its end comes from the germline J gene. The chain carries TRBV5-6 and TRBJ1-5; D uncertain. CDR1 SGHDT and CDR2 YYEEEE come from the germline V gene. The length of the CDR3 is 12 residues. V lost 6 bases and J lost 6, with 10 bases in between. The part of the CDR3 DNA that was read is TGTGCCAGCAACTCGGGGTTTCAGCCC. Its protein product is CASNSGFQP. The full-length CDR3 reads as CASNSGFQPQHF.

Concerning this clone itself: From the germline J gene comes the end of the CDR3, since the read stops 3 residues before it. The chain uses TRBV2 and TRBJ2-7, with D uncertain. Per germline, CDR1 SNHLY and CDR2 FYNNEI. CDR3 length: 11 amino acids. V was trimmed by 4 bases and J by 3 bases, leaving 4 bases between them. The DNA read from the CDR3 is TGTGCCAGCAGTGGCAGCTACGAG. This codes for CASSGSYE. The entire CDR3 sequence reads CASSGSYEQYF.

Of note for this clone: The CDR3 is cut off 3 residues early in the read; its end comes from the germline J gene. The rearrangement links TRBV2 to TRBJ2-1; 7 positions match TRBD1. J lost 2 bases, V lost 0 bases, and 4 bases had no gene match. The CDR3 extends over 16 amino acids. The germline V gene has CDR1 SNHLY and CDR2 FYNNEI. This chain's CDR3 is CASSEAGTGAYNEQFF. CDR3 DNA (partial): TGTGCCAGCAGTGAAGCGGGCACAGGGGCCTACAATGAG.